This TCR beta chain was observed in a study of breast tumors, draining lymph nodes, adjacent tissues. Notes on the study in general: Tumor repertoires ranked between lymph nodes and nontumor tissue in diversity, with V and J gene preferences.

Axillary draining lymph nodes of breast cancer patients supplied the node samples. In TCRdb, the multiplex PCR reads were re-called with MiXCR into one record per CDR3 protein. The top ten clones hold 4.3% of a sample with about 200,000 distinct CDR3 sequences, approximately 30% of them seen once. This clonotype was detected ten times or more. Its cognate antigen is unknown. CDR1 MNHNY and CDR2 SVGAGI come from the germline V gene (reference sequence). The CDR3 has 13 residues. The germline V and J ends were trimmed by 2 bases and 0 bases, with 5 bases remaining between them. The chain recombines TRBV6-6 with TRBJ2-7; D remains ambiguous. The sequenced sample consisted of axillary lymph node tissue. This receptor was obtained from a female donor with breast cancer. Some clones in this sample may be carry-over from other donors' samples. CDR3 DNA sequence: TGTGCCAGCAGTTACCAGAGCTCCTACGAGCAGTACTTC. Protein product: CASSYQSSYEQYF.